The present T cell receptor (beta chain) was sequenced within a study of blood T cell repertoires in COVID-19. Study at large: The analysed material was cDNA or gDNA that came from T cells, B-cell-depleted T cells, or PBMCs.

V lost 7 bases and J lost 3, with 13 bases in between. The CDR3 is 14 amino acids. The V gene's germline CDR1 is MNHEY and CDR2 SMNVEV (reference sequence). How the authors handled the data: Reference gene primer amplification in the assay estimated nucleated cell counts. Only in-frame clones appear in the TCRdb table, and some are missing; sequencing was by immunoSEQ multiplex PCR. Clone size and the V and J calls come from that table; the DNA yielded D and trimming. The sample consists of 110,000 or so clones, 85% of them appearing once. The chain employs TRBV27 and TRBJ2-1; a possible D gene is TRBD1 (5 bases). This TCR derives from a human donor in a cohort sampled during active COVID-19. Sequenced: peripheral blood. The CDR3 is CASTRAGIYNEQFF. CDR3 nucleotides: TGTGCCAGCACTCGGGCAGGGATCTACAATGAGCAGTTCTTC.